Following are 32 T cell receptor beta chains from one sample sequenced in a study of identical twins. TCRdb passed the 5' RACE reads through MiXCR, listing each CDR3 protein once. The profile shows 450,000 or so distinct CDR3 sequences, about 14% of them singletons. This sample also appeared in a second study, on yellow fever vaccine responses in identical twins.

Sequencing input: CD4+ T cells sorted from blood. The origin of the receptors is a woman under 30 in good health.

There are many counts of this clonotype. The chain links TRBV7-3 to TRBJ2-7; D gene ambiguous. There are 13 residues in the CDR3. With 2 bases removed from V and 0 bases from J, the gap between germline ends came to 5 bases. Germline loops: CDR1 SGHTA, CDR2 FQGTGA. In DNA, the CDR3 is TGTGCCAGCAGCTTAGGGAACTCCTACGAGCAGTACTTC. Residues: CASSLGNSYEQYF.

This clonotype was counted a few times. The chain uses TRBV12-3 or TRBV12-4 and TRBJ2-1; D perhaps matches TRBD2 (5 bases). The CDR3 is 13 residues long. V was shortened by 8 bases and J by 7 bases, with 15 bases between the two germline ends. The CDR3 nucleotides read TGTGCCAGCCTGGACTGGGGAGAGAATGAGCAGTTCTTC. It encodes CASLDWGENEQFF.

The table lists this clonotype with many counts. This rearrangement joins TRBV5-1 to TRBJ2-2; D gene uncertain. CDR1 and CDR2 from the germline V gene are SGHRS and YFSETQ. The V and J ends lost 0 bases and 1 base respectively, with 7 bases between them. The CDR3 extends over 15 amino acids. CDR3: CASSLVAGNTGELFF. The CDR3 bases are TGCGCCAGCAGCTTGGTGGCAGGGAACACCGGGGAGCTGTTTTTT.

This clonotype was counted at least ten times. V is TRBV29-1 and J is TRBJ2-7; a possible D gene is TRBD2 (5 bases). Per germline, CDR1 SQVTM and CDR2 ANQGSEA. The ends were cut back, 3 bases at V and 3 bases at J, with 18 bases in the middle. CDR3 length equals 15 residues. CDR3 bases: TGCAGCGTTGACTTCGGGATCCCCCCTTACTACGAGCAGTACTTC. Protein product: CSVDFGIPPYYEQYF.

This chain connects TRBV19 to TRBJ2-1; TRBD1 might be the D (6 bases). The CDR3 is made up of 13 amino acids. The V gene's germline CDR1 is LNHDA and CDR2 SQIVND (reference sequence). Trimming pared 4 bases from V and 5 bases from J, leaving 9 bases between. The chain's CDR3 is CASSTTGNNEQFF. The CDR3 DNA reads as TGTGCCAGTAGTACGACAGGTAACAATGAGCAGTTCTTC.

The chain employs TRBV2 and TRBJ2-7; D not resolved. The CDR3 spans 13 residues. The ends were cut back, 8 bases at V and 4 bases at J, with 15 bases in the middle. The germline CDR1 and CDR2 sequences are SNHLY and FYNNEI. CDR3 DNA sequence: TGTGCCAGCTATCGCGTGGGGAAATACGAGCAGTACTTC. Residues: CASYRVGKYEQYF.

This clonotype was seen only a few times. V usage is TRBV5-6 and J usage is TRBJ2-3; D unresolved. The germline gives CDR1 SGHDT, CDR2 YYEEEE. The CDR3 extends over 16 amino acids. The ends were cut back, 0 bases at V and 0 bases at J, with 11 bases in the middle. The CDR3 loop is CASSLVVSRSTDTQYF. The CDR3 DNA follows: TGTGCCAGCAGCTTGGTTGTCTCCCGGAGCACAGATACGCAGTATTTT.

The table lists this clonotype with many counts. This sequence joins TRBV11-2 and TRBJ1-1; 7 bases line up with TRBD1. This CDR3 spans 15 amino acids. V trimming: 2 bases; J trimming: 1 base; junction bases outside the gene matches: 4. The V gene's germline CDR1 is SGHAT and CDR2 FQNNGV. CDR3 sequence (DNA): TGTGCCAGCAGCTTATCGACAGGGTCGAACACTGAAGCTTTCTTT. It yields the protein CASSLSTGSNTEAFF.

This chain uses TRBV3-1 with TRBJ1-5, with unresolved D. The CDR3 extends over 13 amino acids. The V end lost 2 bases, the J end lost 3 bases, and 5 bases lay between the germline ends. In germline, CDR1 is LGHDT, CDR2 YNNKEL (reference sequence). The CDR3 loop reads CASSQRANQPQHF. The CDR3 nucleotides are TGTGCCAGCAGCCAAAGAGCCAATCAGCCCCAGCATTTT.

This clonotype has a handful of counts. The V call is TRBV30, the J call TRBJ2-3; D may correspond to TRBD1 or TRBD2 (5 bases each). Trimming shortened V by 2 bases and J by 6 bases, and 12 bases separated the two germline ends. This CDR3 is 13 amino acids long. The germline CDR1 and CDR2 sequences are GTSNPN and SVGIG (reference sequence). The chain's CDR3 is CAWSPLGADTQYF. The CDR3, as DNA: TGTGCCTGGAGTCCCCTCGGGGCCGATACGCAGTATTTT.

Only a few counts were recorded for this clonotype. The gene calls are TRBV5-4 and TRBJ2-3; D not resolved. Germline V gene sequence: CDR1 SGHNT, CDR2 YYREEE (reference sequence). The V end lost 0 bases, the J end lost 4 bases, and 9 bases lay between the germline ends. The CDR3 length is 14 residues. CDR3 residues: CASSLGLIADTQYF. CDR3 nucleotides: TGTGCCAGCAGCTTGGGTCTCATCGCAGATACGCAGTATTTT.

This chain connects TRBV7-2 to TRBJ2-1; TRBD2 matches 7 bases. This CDR3 is 14 amino acids long. The V gene end was trimmed by 5 bases and the J gene end by 4 bases; junction bases not matched to a gene: 5. Germline assignment: CDR1 SGHTA and CDR2 FQGNSA. Here the CDR3 DNA reads TGTGCCAGCAGCGTAACCGGGGGGTACAATGAGCAGTTCTTC. It codes for CASSVTGGYNEQFF.

This clonotype was counted between two and nine times. This chain uses TRBV20-1 with TRBJ2-2; possible D gene TRBD1, 5 bases. This CDR3 region has 14 residues. Germline V lookup: CDR1 DFQATT, CDR2 SNEGSKA (reference sequence). V lost 3 bases to trimming and J lost 6 bases, with 14 bases between them. CDR3 nucleotides: TGCAGTGCTAGTTTGGCAGGGCTCGCCGGGGAGCTGTTTTTT. It is translated as CSASLAGLAGELFF.

This clonotype was counted only a few times. This chain links TRBV5-6 with TRBJ2-3, with D unresolved. V was shortened by 1 base and J by 5 bases, with 8 bases between the two germline ends. Germline loops: CDR1 SGHDT, CDR2 YYEEEE. There are 13 residues in the CDR3. The CDR3 bases are TGTGCCAGCAGCTTGCCTAACCGAGATACGCAGTATTTT. This codes for CASSLPNRDTQYF.

In its sample, this clonotype was seen a few times. V usage is TRBV7-9 and J usage is TRBJ2-7, with 12 bases lining up with TRBD2. V lost 5 bases, J lost 5 bases, and 1 base stayed unmatched. There are 13 residues in the CDR3. Germline lookup yields CDR1 SEHNR and CDR2 FQNEAQ (reference sequence). The CDR3 DNA sequence: TGTGCCAGCAGCCGGACTAGCGGGGACGAGCAGTACTTC. It encodes CASSRTSGDEQYF. Full variable domain (missing parts from reference TRBV7-9 and TRBJ2-7): DTGVSQNPRHKITKRGQNVTFRCDPISEHNRLYWYRQTLGQGPEFLTYFQNEAQLEKSRLLSDRFSAERPKGSFSTLEIQRTEQGDSAMYLCASSRTSGDEQYFGPGTRLTVT.

This clonotype was found a few times. The V gene is TRBV12-3 or TRBV12-4, the J gene TRBJ2-5; D may correspond to TRBD1 or TRBD2 (5 bases each). The CDR3 runs to 10 residues. The V gene lost 8 bases and the J gene lost 5 bases, with 6 bases spanning the gap. CDR3 sequence (DNA): TGTGCCAGCGGGACGGAGACCCAGTACTTC. Amino acids: CASGTETQYF.

This clonotype has ten or more counts. The rearrangement joins TRBV13 to TRBJ2-7; 7 bases are a match to TRBD1. The length of the CDR3 is 14 residues. From germline, CDR1 is PRHDT and CDR2 FYEKMQ (reference sequence). J lost 2 bases, V lost 4 bases, and 5 bases had no gene match. In DNA, the CDR3 is TGTGCCAGCAGCTCAAGGGACAGAGCCTACGAGCAGTACTTC. Its protein product is CASSSRDRAYEQYF.

This clonotype was observed a handful of times. This chain joins TRBV7-2 and TRBJ2-7; 9 bases map to TRBD2. CDR1 and CDR2 from the germline V gene are SGHTA and FQGNSA. The J segment lost 2 bases and the V segment lost 5 bases, leaving 7 bases of the junction unmatched. CDR3 length: 15 amino acids. The CDR3 is CASSLDAGGTYEQYF. Written as DNA, the CDR3 is TGTGCCAGCAGCCTAGACGCGGGAGGGACCTACGAGCAGTACTTC. The full variable domain, rest sourced from reference TRBV7-2 and TRBJ2-7, is GAGVSQSPSNKVTEKGKDVELRCDPISGHTALYWYRQSLGQGLEFLIYFQGNSAPDKSGLPSDRFSAERTGGSVSTLTIQRTQQEDSAVYLCASSLDAGGTYEQYFGPGTRLTVT.

This clonotype was counted between two and nine times. V usage is TRBV28 and J usage is TRBJ2-3; D not certain. The CDR3 loop spans 12 amino acids. Germline V lookup: CDR1 MDHEN, CDR2 SYDVKM. V was clipped by 8 bases and J by 3 bases, with 9 bases between them. The CDR3 spells CASAAPTDTQYF. CDR3 sequence (DNA): TGTGCCAGCGCGGCCCCTACAGATACGCAGTATTTT.

In its sample, this clonotype was seen many times. The V and J genes are TRBV12-3 or TRBV12-4 and TRBJ1-1; TRBD1 matches 12 bases. The CDR3 contains 14 residues. J was trimmed by 6 bases and V by 6 bases; bases with no gene match: 5. CDR3 in DNA: TGTGCCAGCAGACGGGACAGGGGGCTCGCTGAAGCTTTCTTT. This translates into CASRRDRGLAEAFF.

This clonotype was counted ten times or more. The V call is TRBV29-1, the J call TRBJ2-1, with D unclear. CDR1 is SQVTM, CDR2 ANQGSEA, per germline. The CDR3 sequence is 15 residues long. V was pared by 5 bases and J by 4 bases, with 18 bases between. DNA for the CDR3: TGCAGCGTTCTGGGGTCCCGTCTAGGGTACAATGAGCAGTTCTTC. This translates into CSVLGSRLGYNEQFF.

The table lists this clonotype with a few counts. The rearrangement uses TRBV12-3 or TRBV12-4 and TRBJ2-1; possible D gene TRBD1, 6 bases. CDR3 size: 15 residues. Trimming pared 5 bases from V and 6 bases from J, leaving 17 bases between. CDR3 DNA sequence: TGTGCCAGCAGTATCTACCTCGGGACAAGCAATGAGCAGTTCTTC. Translated: CASSIYLGTSNEQFF.

This clonotype has only a few counts. The rearrangement joins TRBV12-3 or TRBV12-4 to TRBJ1-1, with no clear D. The CDR3 totals 13 residues. Trimming stripped 0 bases from V and 13 bases from J, with 15 bases between. This CDR3 is CASSLASSLFIFF. In DNA form, the CDR3 reads TGTGCCAGCAGTTTAGCATCCAGTCTTTTTATTTTCTTT.

This clonotype was detected ten times or more. V usage is TRBV10-3 and J usage is TRBJ1-1, with TRBD1 matching 7 bases. The V gene end was trimmed by 7 bases and the J gene end by 0 bases; junction bases not matched to a gene: 5. CDR3 size: 14 residues. CDR1 is ENHRY and CDR2 is SYGVKD in the germline V gene. The CDR3 sequence is CAINQQGMNTEAFF. The CDR3 nucleotides are TGTGCCATCAACCAACAGGGGATGAACACTGAAGCTTTCTTT.

This clonotype was counted only a few times. The chain has TRBV7-2 and TRBJ1-1; D unclear. The V gene lost 1 base and the J gene lost 8 bases, with 11 bases spanning the gap. Germline-derived CDR1 and CDR2 are SGHTA and FQGNSA. The CDR3 totals 13 residues. The CDR3 loop is CASSLVVGGEAFF. The CDR3 region has the DNA TGTGCCAGCAGCTTAGTAGTCGGCGGAGAAGCTTTCTTT. Full variable domain (missing parts from reference TRBV7-2 and TRBJ1-1): GAGVSQSPSNKVTEKGKDVELRCDPISGHTALYWYRQSLGQGLEFLIYFQGNSAPDKSGLPSDRFSAERTGGSVSTLTIQRTQQEDSAVYLCASSLVVGGEAFFGQGTRLTVV.

In this sample, this clonotype turned up a few times. The rearrangement joins TRBV12-3 or TRBV12-4 to TRBJ1-1; TRBD1 agrees at 7 bases. The CDR3 is made up of 14 amino acids. Trimming took 5 bases from V and 5 from J; bases not matched to a gene: 8. Written as DNA, the CDR3 is TGTGCCAGCAGTCCCCGGGACAGTGGGACTGAAGCTTTCTTT. This translates into CASSPRDSGTEAFF.

The rearrangement links TRBV28 to TRBJ1-1; 11 bases are a match to TRBD1. This CDR3 is 15 amino acids long. J lost 5 bases, V lost 6 bases, and 8 bases had no gene match. Germline CDR1 reads MDHEN; CDR2 reads SYDVKM. In DNA, the CDR3 is TGTGCCAGCAGAGAAGCGGGACAGGGGGGTACTGAAGCTTTCTTT. It specifies CASREAGQGGTEAFF.

This clonotype was found a few times. The rearrangement links TRBV12-3 or TRBV12-4 to TRBJ2-5; D may be TRBD1 (5 bases). Trimming removed 7 bases at V and 1 base at J, with 13 bases between. The CDR3 length is 14 residues. CDR3 sequence (DNA): TGTGCCAGCACCCCCCCAGGGTCCCAAGAGACCCAGTACTTC. Protein sequence: CASTPPGSQETQYF.

This clonotype has ten or more counts. This sequence joins TRBV28 and TRBJ2-3; D possibly uses TRBD1 or TRBD2 (6 bases each). The CDR3 runs to 16 residues. Looked up from germline, CDR1 is MDHEN and CDR2 is SYDVKM. V lost 6 bases to trimming and J lost 2 bases, with 18 bases between them. CDR3 sequence: CASRRGVGSSTDTQYF. DNA of the CDR3: TGTGCCAGCAGGAGGGGGGTAGGATCCTCCACAGATACGCAGTATTTT.

The V gene is TRBV12-3 or TRBV12-4, the J gene TRBJ2-4; D is uncertain. This CDR3 region has 14 residues. Trimming took 3 bases from V and 2 from J, leaving 8 bases between them. For the CDR3, the DNA is TGTGCCAGCAGTTTGATGTTAACCAAAAACATTCAGTACTTC. This encodes CASSLMLTKNIQYF.

The chain recombines TRBV7-9 with TRBJ1-1; weak D call: TRBD1 (6 bases). Between the trimmed V and J ends, which lost 6 bases and 0 bases, there was a span of 11 bases. This CDR3 comprises 14 residues. Germline V CDR1 and CDR2: SEHNR, FQNEAQ (reference sequence). The CDR3 reads CASRRGGVNTEAFF. The CDR3 coding sequence is TGTGCCAGCAGGAGAGGGGGGGTGAACACTGAAGCTTTCTTT.

This chain joins TRBV5-1 and TRBJ2-1; 11 bases line up with TRBD2. This CDR3 contains 18 residues. Germline loops: CDR1 SGHRS, CDR2 YFSETQ. V lost 2 bases, J lost 2 bases, and 9 bases stayed unmatched. This CDR3 is CASSFMASGGIPYNEQFF. Written as DNA, the CDR3 is TGCGCCAGCAGCTTCATGGCTAGCGGGGGGATCCCCTACAATGAGCAGTTCTTC.